The sequence of this T cell receptor (beta chain) was determined in a study of blood T cells in healthy people across ages. A J-beta primer mix and a sample-barcoded 5' primer were used in a second PCR of roughly 7 to 12 cycles. A 12-random-nucleotide template-switch adaptor tagged each cDNA molecule. TCRdb re-called the 5' RACE reads with MiXCR, one entry per CDR3 protein. The table has 1.8 million or so distinct CDR3 sequences, approximately 40% seen once. Turning to this clonotype: Its matching antigen is unknown.

Trimming removed 0 bases from V and 10 bases from J, with 9 bases in between. The CDR3 loop spans 12 amino acids. Germline-derived CDR1 and CDR2 are SEHNR and FQNEAQ (reference sequence). The study's findings and limits: Researchers report that TCR beta diversity correlated strongly with naive T cell percentage.

The chain joins TRBV7-9 to TRBJ1-1; D ambiguous. The sample comprised blood. The source is a human donor in good health. CDR3 in amino acids: CASSLAPLSAFF. The CDR3 nucleotides read TGTGCCAGCAGCTTAGCGCCCCTTTCAGCTTTCTTT.